These T cell receptor beta chains were read from a single sample in a study of T cell responses to AZD1222 COVID-19 vaccine. TCRdb's table, derived via immunoSEQ multiplex PCR, lists solely in-frame clones and lacks some. The sample holds 6,000 to 6,500 clones; about 87% are singletons and the top ten take over 15%. Sequenced material: peripheral blood, taken 28 days after the second AZD1222 dose. The receptor source for this set is an adult who received the AZD1222 COVID-19 vaccine. Each CDR3 is given with its conserved first and last residue. The D gene is left open where the match is weak. Only some rows state a clone size, as once, few, many or a class for expanded clones.

>TRBJ1-1|NA|NA|TRBV11-1
TGTGCCAGCAGCTACCCTTGGGGCAACACTGAAGCTTTCTTT
CASSYPWGNTEAFF
>TRBJ2-5|NA|NA|TRBV7-9
TGTGCCAGCAGATCAAAACAACAAGAGACCCAGTACTTC
CASRSKQQETQYF
>TRBJ1-5|NA|once|TRBV12-3/TRBV12-4
TGTGCCAGCAGTTTTCACGGTCAGCCCCAGCATTTT
CASSFHGQPQHF
>TRBJ2-1|NA|NA|TRBV19
TGTGCCAGTAGTGGGCTACGCTCCTACAATGAGCAGTTCTTC
CASSGLRSYNEQFF
>TRBJ2-7|TRBD1|NA|TRBV7-2
TGTGCCAGCAGCCCGAGGACAGGGGGAGACTACGAGCAGTACTTC
CASSPRTGGDYEQYF
>TRBJ2-5|NA|NA|TRBV12-3/TRBV12-4
TGTGCCAGCAAAACGGGGTGGCAAGAGACCCAGTACTTC
CASKTGWQETQYF
>TRBJ2-3|TRBD2|NA|TRBV5-4
TGTGCCAGCAGCTCCGCGGGAGGGCCTCAAGATACGCAGTATTTT
CASSSAGGPQDTQYF
>TRBJ2-3|TRBD1|NA|TRBV5-1
TGCGCCAGCAGCTTCACACCGGGACAGGGGTCAGATACGCAGTATTTT
CASSFTPGQGSDTQYF
>TRBJ2-1|TRBD2|NA|TRBV7-8
TGTGCCAGCAGCTTATTACTAGCGGGAGTCCCTTCCTACAATGAGCAGTTCTTC
CASSLLLAGVPSYNEQFF
>TRBJ2-7|NA|NA|TRBV7-9
TGTGCCAGCAGCTCTTTTCCCTACGAGCAGTACTTC
CASSSFPYEQYF
>TRBJ1-4|TRBD1|NA|TRBV5-1
TGCGCCAGCAGTCTCGACAGGGTTGGACTGTTTTTT
CASSLDRVGLFF
>TRBJ2-2|TRBD2|NA|TRBV5-4
TGTGCCAGCAGCACGGGACTAGCAATCGGGGAGCTGTTTTTT
CASSTGLAIGELFF
>TRBJ1-5|NA|NA|TRBV19
TGTGCCAGTACCCCCCCATGGGACATGGGGTCCCAGCATTTT
CASTPPWDMGSQHF
>TRBJ1-2|NA|NA|TRBV10-3
TGTGCCGCCGCGGACTATGGCTACACCTTC
CAAADYGYTF
>TRBJ1-1|NA|NA|TRBV12-3/TRBV12-4
TGTGCCAGCAGTTTTTCATGGGGCACTGAAGCTTTCTTT
CASSFSWGTEAFF
>TRBJ1-2|NA|NA|TRBV13
TGTGCCAGCAGCTTAGCTGGGGACCACTATGGCTACACCTTC
CASSLAGDHYGYTF
>TRBJ2-3|NA|NA|TRBV18
TGTGCCAGCTCACCGATGACAACTAGCACAGATACGCAGTATTTT
CASSPMTTSTDTQYF
>TRBJ1-2|NA|NA|TRBV4-1
TGCGCCAGCAGCCAAGATGGGAGCTATGGCTACACCTTC
CASSQDGSYGYTF
>TRBJ1-6|NA|NA|TRBV27
TGTGCCAGCAGTTTATTCGGGGGGGTGGTTGTGTCACCCCTCCACTTT
CASSLFGGVVVSPLHF
>TRBJ2-7|NA|once|TRBV5-1
TGCGCCAGCAGCCGGGACGGGAGTAGGAACGAGCAGTACTTC
CASSRDGSRNEQYF
>TRBJ2-7|TRBD2|NA|TRBV6-5
TGTGCCAGCAGACCGGGACTAGCGGCCTTCTACGAGCAGTACTTC
CASRPGLAAFYEQYF
>TRBJ1-1|NA|NA|TRBV2
TGTGCCAGCACTTTGGGGGCGACTGAAGCTTTCTTT
CASTLGATEAFF
>TRBJ2-2|NA|NA|TRBV9
TGTGCCAGCAGCACCGGGACACCGAACACCGGGGAGCTGTTTTTT
CASSTGTPNTGELFF
>TRBJ1-4|TRBD1|NA|TRBV7-8
TGTGCCAGCAGCACTGGACAGGGGGAGAAGGAAAAACTGTTTTTT
CASSTGQGEKEKLFF
>TRBJ2-2|TRBD2|NA|TRBV10-3
TGTGCCATTGCCGGGACTAGCGGGGGGAACACCGGGGAGCTGTTTTTT
CAIAGTSGGNTGELFF
>TRBJ1-2|NA|NA|TRBV14
TGTGCCAGCAGTAGGGACCTCTATGGCTACACCTTC
CASSRDLYGYTF
>TRBJ2-1|TRBD1|NA|TRBV6-4
TGTGCCAGCAGCACCGGGACAGATGACAATGAGCAGTTCTTC
CASSTGTDDNEQFF
>TRBJ2-2|NA|NA|TRBV28
TGTGCCAGCAGTTTAGCAGGGACGACCGGGGAGCTGTTTTTT
CASSLAGTTGELFF
>TRBJ1-4|NA|NA|TRBV5-8
TGTGCCAGCAGCCCGGAAAGAGATGAAAAACTGTTTTTT
CASSPERDEKLFF
>TRBJ1-5|TRBD1|NA|TRBV19
TGTGCCAGTGCAGACAGGGTGGGTCAGCCCCAGCATTTT
CASADRVGQPQHF
>TRBJ2-5|TRBD2|NA|TRBV2
TGTGCCAGCAGTGAGTATCGAGCGGGAGGCCAAGAGACCCAGTACTTC
CASSEYRAGGQETQYF
>TRBJ1-5|NA|NA|TRBV29-1
TGCAGCGTTGGAGGGTATCATCAGCCCCAGCATTTT
CSVGGYHQPQHF
>TRBJ1-5|NA|NA|TRBV5-8
TGTGCCAGCAGCTTGTACAGGGAAAGGAGACAGCCCCAGCATTTT
CASSLYRERRQPQHF
>TRBJ1-6|NA|NA|TRBV12-3/TRBV12-4
TGTGCCAGCAGTTTGCAGGCTTCACCCCTCCACTTT
CASSLQASPLHF
>TRBJ2-7|TRBD1|NA|TRBV5-1
TGCGCCAGCAGCGGAGGACAGGGGCTATACGAGCAGTACTTC
CASSGGQGLYEQYF
>TRBJ1-1|NA|few|TRBV6-5
TGTGCCAGCATGAAGACGGAAAGACTTGAAGCTTTCTTT
CASMKTERLEAFF
>TRBJ2-6|NA|NA|TRBV6-2/TRBV6-3
TGTGCCAGCAGTTACTTCTCTGGGGCCAACGTCCTGACTTTC
CASSYFSGANVLTF
>TRBJ1-1|TRBD1|NA|TRBV7-9
TGTGCCAGCAGCAGCAGGGGGGTCGGGGGAACTGAAGCTTTCTTT
CASSSRGVGGTEAFF
>TRBJ2-2|TRBD2|NA|TRBV6-2/TRBV6-3
TGTGCCAGCAGTTACTCCTCTAGCGGCCGTTACAAGACCGGGGAGCTGTTTTTT
CASSYSSSGRYKTGELFF
>TRBJ1-2|NA|NA|TRBV5-6
TGTGCCAGCAGCTTGGGGACAGATTATGGCTACACCTTC
CASSLGTDYGYTF
>TRBJ2-3|NA|NA|TRBV28
TGTGCCAGCAGTTCTCCCGACTCTTATACGCAGTATTTT
CASSSPDSYTQYF
>TRBJ2-1|TRBD2|NA|TRBV9
TGTGCCAGCAGCGTAGGGGGACTAGAAAAGGATGAGCAGTTCTTC
CASSVGGLEKDEQFF
>TRBJ1-1|NA|NA|TRBV29-1
TGCAGCGTTGATTGGGAGGGGGTCCCGCCGAGGGCTTTCTTT
CSVDWEGVPPRAFF
>TRBJ1-2|NA|NA|TRBV29-1
TGCAGCGTTGCCGAGAATCTTGGCTACACCTTC
CSVAENLGYTF
>TRBJ1-6|NA|NA|TRBV5-1
TGCGCCAGCAGTTCCACCGGAGGGGATAATTCACCCCTCCACTTT
CASSSTGGDNSPLHF
>TRBJ1-6|NA|NA|TRBV30
TGTGCCTGGAGTGTACAGGGTTCCAGTTCACCCCTCCACTTT
CAWSVQGSSSPLHF
>TRBJ2-7|TRBD1|once|TRBV29-1
TGCAGCGTTGATCGGACAGGGGGCAGGTACGAGCAGTACTTC
CSVDRTGGRYEQYF
>TRBJ1-1|NA|NA|TRBV19
TGTGCCAGTAGTATAAAAGGGGGACTGGAAGCTTTCTTT
CASSIKGGLEAFF
>TRBJ2-7|NA|NA|TRBV28
TGTGCCAGCAGTTCAGCGAACCCCTACGAGCAGTACTTC
CASSSANPYEQYF
>TRBJ1-5|TRBD1|NA|TRBV7-9
TGTGCCAGCAGCTTAGTTGGGACAGGCACTGGGCCCCAGCATTTT
CASSLVGTGTGPQHF
>TRBJ2-7|NA|once|TRBV19
TGTGCCAGTAGTAACCCTTACAGGGAGTCTTCCCACGAGCAGTACTTC
CASSNPYRESSHEQYF
>TRBJ1-2|NA|NA|TRBV5-1
TGCGCCAGCAGCTTGGACACGAGTGGCTACACCTTC
CASSLDTSGYTF
>TRBJ2-2|TRBD2|NA|TRBV24-1
TGTGCCACAGCCGGGAGGATAAACACCGGGGAGCTGTTTTTT
CATAGRINTGELFF